Listed below are T cell receptor beta chains from one sample, sequenced in a study of blood T cell repertoires in COVID-19. The assay was immunoSEQ multiplex PCR, and TCRdb's table has in-frame clones only and misses some. The sample has approximately 150,000 clones, approximately 88% seen once. The source material was peripheral blood. These receptors were taken from a woman aged 45 to 65 with acute or convalescent COVID-19. The CDR3 runs from the conserved cysteine through the conserved F or W. D genes are given only for firm matches. Only some rows state a clone size, as once, few, many or a class for expanded clones.

J | V | D | size | CDR3 | DNA
TRBJ2-2 | TRBV27 | - | - | CASSLSPGQHYAGELFF | TGTGCCAGCAGTTTATCTCCAGGACAGCACTACGCCGGGGAGCTGTTTTTT
TRBJ2-1 | TRBV6-1 | TRBD2 | - | CASSDLAGINEQFF | TGTGCCAGCAGTGATTTAGCGGGGATAAATGAGCAGTTCTTC
TRBJ2-1 | TRBV28 | - | - | CASSLVFSPQGSSTNEQFF | TGTGCCAGCAGTTTGGTTTTCTCTCCCCAGGGGTCCTCCACCAATGAGCAGTTCTTC
TRBJ2-2 | TRBV9 | - | - | CASSPSSGVTGELFF | TGTGCCAGCAGCCCATCGTCGGGGGTCACCGGGGAGCTGTTTTTT
TRBJ1-1 | TRBV27 | - | - | CATVRRGGAEAFF | TGTGCCACCGTAAGAAGGGGTGGCGCTGAAGCTTTCTTT
TRBJ2-7 | TRBV4-2 | - | - | CASSQDVRGSYEQYF | TGTGCCAGCAGCCAAGATGTAAGGGGCTCCTACGAGCAGTACTTC
TRBJ2-6 | TRBV5-5 | - | - | CASSFIHSGANVLTF | TGTGCCAGCAGCTTCATCCACTCTGGGGCCAACGTCCTGACTTTC
TRBJ2-2 | TRBV5-1 | TRBD2 | - | CASSLDKTSVNTGELFF | TGCGCCAGCAGCTTGGACAAGACTAGCGTGAACACCGGGGAGCTGTTTTTT
TRBJ2-7 | TRBV5-1 | TRBD1 | - | CASSLWTGYEQYF | TGCGCCAGCAGCTTGTGGACAGGTTACGAGCAGTACTTC
TRBJ2-7 | TRBV10-3 | TRBD1 | once | CAISDGTGAYEQYF | TGTGCCATCAGTGACGGGACAGGAGCCTACGAGCAGTACTTC